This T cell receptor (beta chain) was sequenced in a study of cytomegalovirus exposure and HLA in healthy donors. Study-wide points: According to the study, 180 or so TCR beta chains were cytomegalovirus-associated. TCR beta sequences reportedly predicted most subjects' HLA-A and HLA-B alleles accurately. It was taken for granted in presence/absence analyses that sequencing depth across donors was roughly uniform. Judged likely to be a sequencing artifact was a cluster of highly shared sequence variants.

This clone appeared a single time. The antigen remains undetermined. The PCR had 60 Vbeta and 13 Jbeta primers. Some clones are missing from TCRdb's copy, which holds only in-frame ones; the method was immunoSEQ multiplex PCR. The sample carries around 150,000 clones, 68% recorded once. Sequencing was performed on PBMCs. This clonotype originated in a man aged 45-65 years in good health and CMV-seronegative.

The CDR3: CASSSNGQGEFTYNSPLHF. In DNA form, the CDR3 reads TGTGCCAGCAGCTCCAATGGACAGGGGGAGTTTACCTATAATTCACCCCTCCACTTT. The chain carries TRBV7-8 and TRBJ1-6, with 10 nucleotides matching TRBD1. Germline loops: CDR1 SGHVS, CDR2 FQNEAQ. Trimming removed 4 bases from V and 2 bases from J; junction bases left unmatched: 11. CDR3 size: 19 residues.